One sample yielded the 31 T cell receptor beta chains listed below, sequenced in a study of siplizumab effects on memory and regulatory T cells. Measured with immunoSEQ multiplex PCR; TCRdb has only the in-frame clones, and not every one. This table holds some 120,000 clones, approximately 94% found once. Sequencing was carried out using non-Treg CD4+ T cells sorted from blood. Receptors originate from a human donor in good health.

V is TRBV6-1 and J is TRBJ2-7; D may be TRBD1 or TRBD2 (5 bases each). Germline V lookup: CDR1 MNHNS, CDR2 SASEGT. This CDR3 comprises 15 residues. V was shortened by 1 base and J by 1 base, with 11 bases between the two germline ends. DNA for the CDR3: TGTGCCAGCAGTGAAGTGATGTGGGGGTCCTACGAGCAGTACTTC. This sequence encodes CASSEVMWGSYEQYF.

The rearrangement joins TRBV18 to TRBJ2-3; no definite D call. The ends were cut back, 1 base at V and 4 bases at J, with 15 bases in the middle. CDR1 is KGHSH, CDR2 LQKENI, per germline. The length of the CDR3 is 16 residues. The CDR3 spells CASSPRRVQEADTQYF. The CDR3 region has the DNA TGTGCCAGCTCACCACGAAGGGTTCAGGAAGCAGATACGCAGTATTTT.

The gene calls are TRBV18 and TRBJ2-1; D call uncertain. The V end was cut by 1 base, the J end by 5 bases, with 6 bases between. Germline CDR1 and CDR2: KGHSH and LQKENI. The CDR3 extends over 13 amino acids. CDR3 sequence: CASSPQRDNEQFF. DNA for the CDR3: TGTGCCAGCTCACCACAAAGAGACAATGAGCAGTTCTTC.

This clone was picked up one time. V usage is TRBV11-2 and J usage is TRBJ1-4; D is undetermined. Germline V CDR1 and CDR2: SGHAT, FQNNGV. Deletions cut 3 bases from V and 7 bases from J, with 15 bases between. The CDR3 runs to 15 residues. The CDR3 DNA follows: TGTGCCAGCAGCTTGAGCCCGAACAGCCCTGAAAAACTGTTTTTT. Translated, it gives CASSLSPNSPEKLFF.

The V call is TRBV19, the J call TRBJ2-2; perhaps TRBD1 as D (6 bases). CDR3 length: 12 amino acids. V shed 7 bases and J shed 4 bases, with 7 bases lying between them. CDR1 and CDR2 (germline): LNHDA, SQIVND (reference sequence). The CDR3 here is CASTGVTGELFF. CDR3 sequence (DNA): TGTGCCAGTACAGGGGTCACCGGGGAGCTGTTTTTT.

In this sample, this clone turned up once. The gene calls are TRBV5-1 and TRBJ2-1, with TRBD1 matching 9 bases. With 7 bases clipped from V and 5 bases from J, the junction kept 13 bases outside the gene matches. CDR3 length: 16 residues. Germline V gene data show CDR1 as SGHRS and CDR2 as YFSETQ. The CDR3 sequence: CASGNRPGQGDNEQFF. DNA for the CDR3: TGCGCCAGCGGCAATCGTCCGGGACAGGGTGACAATGAGCAGTTCTTC.

The chain recombines TRBV29-1 with TRBJ2-1; D remains unclear. V lost 1 base, J lost 6 bases, and 13 bases lay in between. The CDR3 has 14 amino acids. In germline, CDR1 is SQVTM, CDR2 ANQGSEA. The CDR3: CSVEAQESGNEQFF. In DNA, the CDR3 is TGCAGCGTTGAAGCCCAAGAGAGTGGCAATGAGCAGTTCTTC.

This sequence joins TRBV12-5 and TRBJ1-4, with a possible D match to TRBD1 (6 bases). Germline assignment: CDR1 LGHNT and CDR2 FRNRAP. The CDR3 runs 14 residues. Trimming removed 5 bases at V and 4 bases at J, with 11 bases between. CDR3 sequence: CASGLGQINEKLFF. DNA of the CDR3: TGTGCTAGTGGTCTCGGACAGATTAATGAAAAACTGTTTTTT.

The chain links TRBV30 to TRBJ2-7, with 8 bases fitting TRBD1. Germline CDR1 reads GTSNPN; CDR2 reads SVGIG (reference sequence). The CDR3 is 14 amino acids. V gave up 3 bases and J gave up 0 bases; unmatched junction bases: 4. The CDR3 sequence is CAWSRDRSSYEQYF. The DNA for the CDR3 is TGTGCCTGGAGCAGGGACAGGAGCTCCTACGAGCAGTACTTC.

The chain employs TRBV6-5 and TRBJ2-7, with D possibly matching TRBD2 (6 bases). The CDR3 totals 15 residues. Germline V gives CDR1 MNHEY, CDR2 SVGAGI. V was clipped by 0 bases and J by 2 bases, with 11 bases between them. CDR3 residues: CASSYSGTPTYEQYF. Here the CDR3 DNA reads TGTGCCAGCAGTTACTCGGGGACTCCCACCTACGAGCAGTACTTC.

The gene calls are TRBV9 and TRBJ1-5; weak D call: TRBD1 (6 bases). The V gene lost 3 bases and the J gene lost 2 bases, with 9 bases spanning the gap. The CDR3 loop spans 14 amino acids. Germline values: CDR1 SGDLS, CDR2 YYNGEE. As DNA, the CDR3 is TGTGCCAGCAGCGAACAGGGCGGCAATCAGCCCCAGCATTTT. The encoded protein is CASSEQGGNQPQHF.

In its sample, this clone was seen once. The V call is TRBV9, the J call TRBJ2-7; D not certain. V shed 3 bases and J shed 0 bases, with 13 bases lying between them. From germline, CDR1 is SGDLS and CDR2 YYNGEE. The CDR3 length is 15 residues. The CDR3 sequence: CASSAGPSSSYEQYF. In DNA, the CDR3 is TGTGCCAGCAGCGCTGGACCTTCCAGCTCCTACGAGCAGTACTTC.

The chain uses TRBV6-5 and TRBJ2-5, with TRBD2 as a possible D gene (5 bases). The CDR3 covers 14 residues. V was shortened by 5 bases and J by 5 bases, with 15 bases between the two germline ends. Per germline, CDR1 MNHEY and CDR2 SVGAGI. The chain's CDR3 is CASSKAPAGETQYF. CDR3 bases: TGTGCCAGCAGTAAGGCACCTGCGGGCGAGACCCAGTACTTC.

The chain links TRBV25-1 to TRBJ1-2; D is unclear. The V end lost 5 bases, the J end lost 0 bases, and 4 bases lay between the germline ends. Germline values: CDR1 MGHDK, CDR2 SYGVNS. The CDR3 totals 12 residues. The CDR3 DNA follows: TGTGCCAGCAGTTACTCTAACTATGGCTACACCTTC. Its protein product is CASSYSNYGYTF.

This chain joins TRBV6-6 and TRBJ2-7; TRBD1 matches 8 bases. Germline CDR1 reads MNHNY; CDR2 reads SVGAGI (reference sequence). The CDR3 runs 14 residues. V lost 0 bases to trimming and J lost 4 bases; unmatched junction nucleotides: 2. Here the CDR3 DNA reads TGTGCCAGCAGTTACTCGCGGACAGGGTACGAGCAGTACTTC. Its protein is CASSYSRTGYEQYF.

The chain carries TRBV6-6 and TRBJ1-2; 8 positions agree with TRBD1. CDR1 MNHNY and CDR2 SVGAGI come from the germline V gene (reference sequence). The CDR3 runs to 14 residues. V lost 6 bases to trimming and J lost 5 bases; unmatched junction nucleotides: 8. The CDR3 loop is CASRGRGQVYGYTF. Written as DNA, the CDR3 is TGTGCCAGCAGAGGTAGGGGACAGGTTTATGGCTACACCTTC.

DNA of the CDR3: TGTGCCAGCAGCGTACTAACTAGCCCCCTGTCCAATGAGCAGTTCTTC. This encodes CASSVLTSPLSNEQFF. The chain recombines TRBV9 with TRBJ2-1, with a possible D match to TRBD2 (6 bases). This CDR3 is built from 16 residues. V shed 1 base and J shed 6 bases, with 17 bases lying between them. CDR1 and CDR2 from the germline V gene are SGDLS and YYNGEE.

The V and J genes are TRBV27 and TRBJ1-4, with D uncertain. Trimming removed 8 bases from V and 2 bases from J, with 18 bases in between. This CDR3 is 16 amino acids long. Germline values: CDR1 MNHEY, CDR2 SMNVEV (reference sequence). The CDR3 protein is CASGLTMRRTNEKLFF. Here the CDR3 DNA reads TGTGCCAGCGGACTGACAATGAGGAGGACTAATGAAAAACTGTTTTTT.

The V gene is TRBV19, the J gene TRBJ2-7; TRBD2 agrees at 7 bases. V shed 5 bases, J shed 3 bases, and the junction held 4 bases outside the gene matches. This CDR3 is built from 13 residues. From germline, CDR1 is LNHDA and CDR2 SQIVND (reference sequence). The DNA of the CDR3 is TGTGCCAGTAGTCACGGACTAGTCTACGAGCAGTACTTC. Translating gives CASSHGLVYEQYF.

Written as DNA, the CDR3 is TGTGCCAGCAGTTTTGGGGGTTTAGGCACAGATACGCAGTATTTT. As protein: CASSFGGLGTDTQYF. The genes are TRBV28 and TRBJ2-3, with D possibly called TRBD1 or TRBD2 (5 bases each). The germline gives CDR1 MDHEN, CDR2 SYDVKM. V lost 3 bases and J lost 1, with 11 bases in between. The CDR3 runs 15 residues.

V gene TRBV5-4 combines with J gene TRBJ2-6, with D unresolved. Germline CDR1 SGHNT, CDR2 YYREEE (reference sequence). Deletions cut 1 base from V and 4 bases from J, with 3 bases between. The CDR3 consists of 13 residues. This CDR3 is CASSLYGANVLTF. The CDR3 nucleotides are TGTGCCAGCAGCTTGTACGGGGCCAACGTCCTGACTTTC.

The chain links TRBV11-2 to TRBJ1-1; maybe TRBD1 (6 bases). The CDR3 is 14 amino acids. Trimming took off 4 bases at V and 1 base at J, with 10 bases between the two ends. In germline, CDR1 is SGHAT, CDR2 FQNNGV. The CDR3: CASSSTGRNTEAFF. The CDR3 DNA follows: TGTGCCAGCAGCTCGACAGGCCGGAACACTGAAGCTTTCTTT.

The V call is TRBV11-2, the J call TRBJ1-2; D gene ambiguous. There are 14 residues in the CDR3. Germline lookup yields CDR1 SGHAT and CDR2 FQNNGV. V lost 0 bases to trimming and J lost 5 bases, with 10 bases between them. The CDR3 sequence is CASSLDPATYGYTF. DNA of the CDR3: TGTGCCAGCAGCTTAGATCCTGCGACTTATGGCTACACCTTC.

The chain carries TRBV5-8 and TRBJ2-7; 8 positions match TRBD2. V was clipped by 3 bases and J by 2 bases; unmatched bases: 7. CDR1 and CDR2 (germline): SGHTS, YDEGEE. The CDR3 length is 15 residues. The CDR3 protein is CASSYLAGTPYEQYF. CDR3 in DNA: TGTGCCAGCAGCTACTTAGCGGGAACGCCCTACGAGCAGTACTTC. The whole variable domain, remainder taken from reference TRBV5-8 and TRBJ2-7, is EAGVTQSPTHLIKTRGQQATLRCSPISGHTSVYWYQQALGLGLQFLLWYDEGEERNRGNFPPRFSGRQFPNYSSELNVNALELEDSALYLCASSYLAGTPYEQYFGPGTRLTVT.

The rearrangement uses TRBV6-5 and TRBJ1-3; D possibly corresponds to TRBD1 (6 bases). V lost 5 bases and J lost 2, with 13 bases in between. This CDR3 contains 15 residues. The germline V gene has CDR1 MNHEY and CDR2 SVGAGI. The DNA for the CDR3 is TGTGCCAGCAGTCCTCCCAGGGGAGCTGGAAACACCATATATTTT. It is translated as CASSPPRGAGNTIYF.

The gene calls are TRBV29-1 and TRBJ2-3, with 11 bases fitting TRBD2. The CDR3 length is 16 residues. The V gene end was trimmed by 2 bases and the J gene end by 2 bases; junction bases not matched to a gene: 6. CDR1 and CDR2 (germline): SQVTM, ANQGSEA. Here the CDR3 reads CSVETGTSGFTDTQYF. CDR3 bases: TGCAGCGTTGAAACCGGGACTAGCGGATTCACAGATACGCAGTATTTT.

The chain combines TRBV2 with TRBJ2-2, with D unresolved. Germline lookup yields CDR1 SNHLY and CDR2 FYNNEI. This CDR3 spans 13 amino acids. V was cut by 8 bases and J by 3 bases, with 10 bases left in between. In DNA form, the CDR3 reads TGTGCCAGCCGTACGGTGGACACCGGGGAGCTGTTTTTT. This encodes CASRTVDTGELFF.

The chain carries TRBV21-1 and TRBJ2-1; TRBD1 is taken as the D call from the table, unchecked against the DNA. TRBV21-1 is an annotated pseudogene. The CDR3 runs to 15 residues. CDR3 coding DNA: TGTGCCAGCAGCAAGCTGGGGCCCGGCGACAATGAGCAGTTCTTC. Translated, it gives CASSKLGPGDNEQFF.

The V gene is TRBV18, the J gene TRBJ2-7; TRBD2 matches at 7 bases. Germline assignment: CDR1 KGHSH and CDR2 LQKENI. V shed 0 bases and J 2 bases; nucleotides not matched to a gene: 1. CDR3 size: 14 residues. CDR3 amino acids: CASSPPAGAYEQYF. The CDR3 nucleotides are TGTGCCAGCTCACCACCTGCGGGAGCCTACGAGCAGTACTTC.

This chain uses TRBV5-4 with TRBJ1-2, with TRBD1 as a possible D gene (6 bases). Germline V gives CDR1 SGHNT, CDR2 YYREEE (reference sequence). V gave up 2 bases and J gave up 3 bases, with 11 bases separating them. This CDR3 has 14 residues. As DNA, the CDR3 is TGTGCCAGCAGCTTCGGGGGGGCTTACTATGGCTACACCTTC. Protein product: CASSFGGAYYGYTF. Looking up the rest from reference TRBV5-4 and TRBJ1-2 gives the full variable domain: ETGVTQSPTHLIKTRGQQVTLRCSSQSGHNTVSWYQQALGQGPQFIFQYYREEENGRGNFPPRFSGLQFPNYSSELNVNALELDDSALYLCASSFGGAYYGYTFGSGTRLTVV.

The chain uses TRBV15 and TRBJ1-5, with D unclear. The V and J ends lost 5 bases and 2 bases respectively, with 13 bases between them. Per germline, CDR1 LNHNV and CDR2 YYDKDF (reference sequence). The CDR3 is made up of 15 amino acids. The CDR3 region has the DNA TGTGCCACCAGCGCGGCCTCGGCCGGCAATCAGCCCCAGCATTTT. Encoded protein: CATSAASAGNQPQHF.